These T cell receptor beta chains were read from a single sample in a study of T cells expressing NK-cell markers. TCRdb reprocessed the 5' RACE reads and stores each CDR3 protein as one record, lacking DNA. Across hundreds of thousands of distinct CDR3 sequences, the top ten clones capture approximately 4% of the sample. Input material: blood T cells: a sorted CD56 or NKG2C T cell subset, CD4+ or CD8+ T cells, or bulk PBMC T cells (not recorded which). The receptors derive from a man between 18 and 35 years old in good health. Each CDR3 is given with its conserved first and last residue.

V gene	J gene	CDR3 protein
TRBV12-3/TRBV12-4	TRBJ1-2	CASRRTGVTYGYTF
TRBV5-4	TRBJ2-1	CASSLLGTPFGYNEQFF
TRBV7-2	TRBJ2-1	CASSYGLAVTNEQFF
TRBV28	TRBJ1-2	CASSLAGGRMGGYTF
TRBV5-6	TRBJ2-1	CASTRAPYNEQFF
TRBV7-8	TRBJ1-4	CASSSRPSNEKLFF
TRBV5-6	TRBJ1-1	CASSFSGLMNTEAFF
TRBV18	TRBJ2-3	CASSPPTGTTDTQYF
TRBV6-1	TRBJ2-1	CASSRRLAGATFF
TRBV13	TRBJ2-5	CASSTHQETQYF
TRBV11-2	TRBJ2-5	CASSPPHTEAQETQYF
TRBV3-1	TRBJ1-4	CASSWTGSHEKLFF
TRBV9	TRBJ2-1	CASSIYGNEQFF
TRBV5-1	TRBJ1-3	CASQISGGGNTIYF
TRBV20-1	TRBJ2-1	CSASTGTSFSNEQFF